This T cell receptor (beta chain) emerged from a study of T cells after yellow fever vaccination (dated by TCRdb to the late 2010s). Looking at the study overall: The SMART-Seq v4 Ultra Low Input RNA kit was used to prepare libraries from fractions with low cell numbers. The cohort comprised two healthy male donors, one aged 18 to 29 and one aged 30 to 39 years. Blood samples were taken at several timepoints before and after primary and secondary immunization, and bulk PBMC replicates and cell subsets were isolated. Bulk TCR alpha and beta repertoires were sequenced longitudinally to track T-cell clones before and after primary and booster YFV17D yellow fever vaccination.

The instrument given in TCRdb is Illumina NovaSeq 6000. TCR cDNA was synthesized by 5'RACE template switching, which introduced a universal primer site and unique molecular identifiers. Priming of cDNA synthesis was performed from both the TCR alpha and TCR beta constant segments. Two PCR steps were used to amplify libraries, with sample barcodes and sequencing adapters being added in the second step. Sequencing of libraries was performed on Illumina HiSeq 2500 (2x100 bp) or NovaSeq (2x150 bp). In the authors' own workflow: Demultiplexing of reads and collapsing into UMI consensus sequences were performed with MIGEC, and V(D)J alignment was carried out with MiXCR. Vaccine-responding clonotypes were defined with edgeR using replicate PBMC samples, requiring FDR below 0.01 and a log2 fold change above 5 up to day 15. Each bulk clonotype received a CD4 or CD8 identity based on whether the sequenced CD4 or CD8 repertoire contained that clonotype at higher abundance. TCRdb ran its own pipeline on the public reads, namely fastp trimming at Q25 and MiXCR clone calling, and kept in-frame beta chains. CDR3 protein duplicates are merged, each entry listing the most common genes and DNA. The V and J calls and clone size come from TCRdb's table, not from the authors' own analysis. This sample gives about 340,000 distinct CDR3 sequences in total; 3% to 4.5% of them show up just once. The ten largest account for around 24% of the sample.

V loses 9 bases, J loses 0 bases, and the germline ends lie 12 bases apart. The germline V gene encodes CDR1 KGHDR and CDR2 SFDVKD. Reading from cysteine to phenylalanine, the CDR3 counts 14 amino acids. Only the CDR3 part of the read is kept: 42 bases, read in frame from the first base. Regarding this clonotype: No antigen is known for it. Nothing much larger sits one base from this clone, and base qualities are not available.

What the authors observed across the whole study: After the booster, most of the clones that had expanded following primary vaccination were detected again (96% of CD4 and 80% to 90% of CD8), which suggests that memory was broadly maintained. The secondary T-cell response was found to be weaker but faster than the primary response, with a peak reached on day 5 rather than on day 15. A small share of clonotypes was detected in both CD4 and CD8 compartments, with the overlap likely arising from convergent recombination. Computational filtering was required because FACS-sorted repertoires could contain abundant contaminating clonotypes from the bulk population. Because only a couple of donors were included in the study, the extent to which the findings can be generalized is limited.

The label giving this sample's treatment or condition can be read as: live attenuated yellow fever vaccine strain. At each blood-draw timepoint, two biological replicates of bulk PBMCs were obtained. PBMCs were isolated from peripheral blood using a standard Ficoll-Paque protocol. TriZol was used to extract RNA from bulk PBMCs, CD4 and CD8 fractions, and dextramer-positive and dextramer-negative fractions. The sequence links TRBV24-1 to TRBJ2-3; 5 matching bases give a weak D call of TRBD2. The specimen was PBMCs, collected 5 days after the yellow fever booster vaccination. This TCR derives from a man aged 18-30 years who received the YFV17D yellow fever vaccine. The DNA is TGTGCCACCTCCCGGGGTGGAAGCACAGATACGCAGTATTTT. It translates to CATSRGGSTDTQYF.